These T cell receptor beta chains were read from a single sample in a study of neoadjuvant anti-PD-1 for oral cavity cancer. Generated by immunoSEQ multiplex PCR, the TCRdb table keeps only in-frame clones and is missing some. Here the sample spans about 7,000 clones, less than 85% being singletons. The sequencing used PBMCs, collected before nivolumab (anti-PD-1) treatment. The origin of the receptors is a person aged 35-79 years with oral cavity squamous cell carcinoma. Both conserved end residues are part of each CDR3. Fields, in order: V gene, clone size, J gene, D gene, CDR3 DNA, CDR3 protein. D genes are given only for firm matches. Size is omitted from some rows. Given values are once, few, many or a class for expanded clones.

>TRBV5-1|few|TRBJ1-6|NA
TGCGCCAGCAGCTTCCTAGAGAGCTCCTATAATTCACCCCTCCACTTT
CASSFLESSYNSPLHF
>TRBV4-1|NA|TRBJ2-3|TRBD2
TGCGCCAGCAGCCTCGGGACTAGTCATCAGGTAGATACGCAGTATTTT
CASSLGTSHQVDTQYF
>TRBV25-1|few|TRBJ1-5|TRBD1
TGTGCCAGCGGGACAGGCAATCAGCCCCAGCATTTT
CASGTGNQPQHF
>TRBV19|few|TRBJ2-2|NA
TGTGCCAGTAGATCAACCTGGGGGCGGGACACCGGGGAGCTGTTTTTT
CASRSTWGRDTGELFF
>TRBV5-4|NA|TRBJ2-1|TRBD2
TGTGCCAGCAAGGGACTAGCCTACAATGAGCAGTTCTTC
CASKGLAYNEQFF
>TRBV28|few|TRBJ1-1|NA
TGTGCCAGCAGTTTAGAGGGTTGGGTGGACACTGAAGCTTTCTTT
CASSLEGWVDTEAFF
>TRBV6-1|few|TRBJ2-1|NA
TGTGCCAGCAGTGATCCCAAATCGCCGTACAATGAGCAGTTCTTC
CASSDPKSPYNEQFF
>TRBV29-1|once|TRBJ1-1|NA
TGCAGCGCAGTGGGAGTTACGGGGAACACTGAAGCTTTCTTT
CSAVGVTGNTEAFF
>TRBV7-2|NA|TRBJ2-7|NA
TGTGCCAGCAGCTTAGTTTATGGCTCAGGAGGCTACGAGCAGTACTTC
CASSLVYGSGGYEQYF
>TRBV2|NA|TRBJ2-1|TRBD2
TGTGCCAGCAGTGAAGTACGGGGGGTCAGTTACAATGAGCAGTTCTTC
CASSEVRGVSYNEQFF
>TRBV4-1|NA|TRBJ2-3|NA
TGCGCCAGCAGCCAAGATTTGAATACGCAGTATTTT
CASSQDLNTQYF
>TRBV11-2|NA|TRBJ2-3|NA
TGTGCCAGCAGCTCGTCCGTGGATACGCAGTATTTT
CASSSSVDTQYF
>TRBV4-1|once|TRBJ2-3|NA
TGCGCCAGCAGCCAAGTCGGGTGGACCAACACAGATACGCAGTATTTT
CASSQVGWTNTDTQYF
>TRBV6-1|NA|TRBJ2-3|TRBD2
TGTGCCAGCGGTAGCTTAGCGGGGGGGCAAAATACGCAGTATTTT
CASGSLAGGQNTQYF
>TRBV19|NA|TRBJ2-3|NA
TGTGCCAGTAGTACCGGGACGATTAGCACAGATACGCAGTATTTT
CASSTGTISTDTQYF
>TRBV5-1|few|TRBJ1-2|TRBD1
TGCGCCAGCGGAGTGGGACAGGCAGTAGATGGCTACACCTTC
CASGVGQAVDGYTF
>TRBV6-1|NA|TRBJ2-5|NA
TGTGCCAGCCCAAAAGGGGTGAGGGAGACCCAGTACTTC
CASPKGVRETQYF
>TRBV4-1|NA|TRBJ2-2|NA
TGCGCCAGCAGCCAACTGCTAGCGAACACCGGGGAGCTGTTTTTT
CASSQLLANTGELFF
>TRBV19|NA|TRBJ2-3|TRBD1
TGTGCCAGTAGTTCCACAGGGGTAAATTTAGATACGCAGTATTTT
CASSSTGVNLDTQYF
>TRBV6-4|NA|TRBJ1-1|NA
TGTGCCAGCAGTGAAGCCCGACACACTGAAGCTTTCTTT
CASSEARHTEAFF
>TRBV28|NA|TRBJ1-2|TRBD1
TGTGCCAGCAATTTTGAGACAGGGGGATCCAGTAGGGGCTACACCTTC
CASNFETGGSSRGYTF
>TRBV4-1|NA|TRBJ1-1|NA
TGCGCCAGCAGCCAAGATAGGCGGACAGTTGGCACTGAAGCTTTCTTT
CASSQDRRTVGTEAFF